These 27 T cell receptor beta chains came from one sample sequenced in a study of blood T cell repertoires in COVID-19 (dated by TCRdb to 2019 to 2021). Receptors were amplified or captured by the immunoSEQ multiplex PCR assay. TCRdb took over this immuneACCESS table, retaining in-frame rearrangements with V and J assigned. Such tables are incomplete; in checked studies, under half of the missing clones stem from an unresolved V gene, and the remainder is unexplained. The sample table holds approximately 290,000 clones, of which about nine tenths were seen once. The leading ten clones occupy around 1.1% of the sample. The sequencing sample was made of PBMCs or T cells enriched from blood (not recorded which). Every receptor here comes from a woman aged 30 to 39 who had recovered from COVID-19.

This clone was seen once. In nucleotides, the CDR3 is TGTGCCAGCAGTGCTCCAGGAACCAGGAGCAATCAGCCCCAGCATTTT. Translation gives CASSAPGTRSNQPQHF. The genes are TRBV28 and TRBJ1-5; unclear D gene. V lost 5 bases to trimming and J lost 1 base, with 15 bases between them. Germline loops: CDR1 MDHEN, CDR2 SYDVKM. This CDR3 has 16 residues.

A single count supports this clone. The chain has TRBV19 and TRBJ2-3; D gene uncertain. The CDR3 has 12 residues. The V and J ends lost 5 bases and 0 bases respectively, with 3 bases between them. Germline V gene data show CDR1 as LNHDA and CDR2 as SQIVND (reference sequence). CDR3: CASSGSTDTQYF. CDR3 sequence (DNA): TGTGCCAGTAGTGGCAGCACAGATACGCAGTATTTT.

V gene TRBV28 combines with J gene TRBJ2-7, with 8 bases lining up with TRBD2. V was pared by 5 bases and J by 3 bases, with 12 bases of the junction left unmatched. Germline values: CDR1 MDHEN, CDR2 SYDVKM. The CDR3 runs 16 residues. CDR3 bases: TGTGCCAGCAGTCCCTACAGGGAAACTAGCGGCTACGAGCAGTACTTC. Translation gives CASSPYRETSGYEQYF.

The CDR3, as DNA: TGTGCCAGCTCCCCGGGGACTCCGCGCACTGAAGCTTTCTTT. This sequence encodes CASSPGTPRTEAFF. The chain combines TRBV18 with TRBJ1-1, with D tentatively TRBD1 (5 bases). The CDR3 length is 14 residues. Trimming took off 6 bases at V and 4 bases at J, with 15 bases between the two ends. Germline V gene lookup returns CDR1 KGHSH and CDR2 LQKENI.

This chain joins TRBV2 and TRBJ1-2; D not certain. There are 14 residues in the CDR3. Between the trimmed V and J ends, which lost 5 bases and 3 bases, there was a span of 13 bases. In germline, CDR1 is SNHLY, CDR2 FYNNEI. CDR3: CASSPRELYYGYTF. The CDR3 DNA follows: TGTGCCAGCAGTCCGAGGGAACTTTACTATGGCTACACCTTC.

J is TRBJ2-1 and V is TRBV6-5; TRBD2 matches 14 bases. The germline gives CDR1 MNHEY, CDR2 SVGAGI. Germline trimming cut 5 bases from V and 8 bases from J; bases unmatched to any gene: 5. The CDR3 consists of 15 residues. DNA of the CDR3: TGTGCCAGCAGTACAGGGACTAGCGGGAGCGATGAGCAGTTCTTC. Amino acids: CASSTGTSGSDEQFF.

V is TRBV7-3 and J is TRBJ2-1; 9 nucleotides match TRBD2. Germline values: CDR1 SGHTA, CDR2 FQGTGA. V lost 5 bases to trimming and J lost 10 bases; unmatched junction nucleotides: 12. The CDR3 is 15 amino acids. The CDR3 coding sequence is TGTGCCAGCAGCCCCCAGGCTAGCGGGATAGGGGAGCAGTTCTTC. Translated: CASSPQASGIGEQFF.

The CDR3: CASSLGVQVNTEAFF. In DNA form, the CDR3 reads TGCGCCAGCAGTCTTGGTGTCCAGGTGAACACTGAAGCTTTCTTT. The J gene is TRBJ1-1, the V gene TRBV5-1, with D uncertain. Germline V lookup: CDR1 SGHRS, CDR2 YFSETQ. Trimming took 5 bases from V and 0 from J, leaving 14 bases between them. The CDR3 length is 15 residues. Variable domain in full (rest from reference TRBV5-1 and TRBJ1-1): KAGVTQTPRYLIKTRGQQVTLSCSPISGHRSVSWYQQTPGQGLQFLFEYFSETQRNKGNFPGRFSGRQFSNSRSEMNVSTLELGDSALYLCASSLGVQVNTEAFFGQGTRLTVV.

V and J are TRBV21-1 and TRBJ2-7; TRBD1 is taken as the D call from the table, unchecked against the DNA. TRBV21-1 is described as a pseudogene. The CDR3 sequence is 14 residues long. CDR3 protein: CASSKRQGSYEQYF. CDR3 DNA sequence: TGTGCCAGCAGCAAAAGGCAGGGTTCCTACGAGCAGTACTTC.

This clone showed up just once. This chain links TRBV9 with TRBJ1-4, with unresolved D. The V and J ends lost 0 bases and 5 bases respectively, with 11 bases between them. The CDR3 runs 15 residues. Germline V gives CDR1 SGDLS, CDR2 YYNGEE. The CDR3 nucleotides are TGTGCCAGCAGCGTAGGAGCAGGATCAAATGAAAAACTGTTTTTT. It encodes CASSVGAGSNEKLFF.

The chain couples TRBV27 to TRBJ2-7, with a tentative D call TRBD2 (7 bases). The CDR3 loop spans 14 amino acids. Germline CDR1 is MNHEY and CDR2 is SMNVEV (reference sequence). V was clipped by 0 bases and J by 3 bases, with 9 bases between them. The CDR3 here is CASSLSGGVYEQYF. CDR3 nucleotide sequence: TGTGCCAGCAGTTTATCAGGGGGGGTCTACGAGCAGTACTTC.

This chain connects TRBV14 to TRBJ2-1; 10 bases are a match to TRBD2. This CDR3 spans 18 amino acids. J lost 0 bases, V lost 3 bases, and 8 bases had no gene match. Per the germline V gene, CDR1 is SGHDN and CDR2 is FVKESK. CDR3 sequence: CASSHEIASGSSYNEQFF. The CDR3 nucleotides read TGTGCCAGCAGCCACGAAATTGCTAGCGGGAGCTCCTACAATGAGCAGTTCTTC.

V is TRBV27 and J is TRBJ1-1; D unresolved. The CDR3 runs to 13 residues. V was shortened by 2 bases and J by 1 base, with 5 bases between the two germline ends. Germline lookup yields CDR1 MNHEY and CDR2 SMNVEV (reference sequence). CDR3 residues: CASSLTRNTEAFF. The CDR3 nucleotides are TGTGCCAGCAGTTTAACGAGGAACACTGAAGCTTTCTTT.

The CDR3 protein is CASSDGTGAYEQYF. CDR3 nucleotides: TGCGCCAGCAGCGACGGGACGGGAGCCTACGAGCAGTACTTC. The chain carries TRBV4-1 and TRBJ2-7, with D possibly matching TRBD2 (6 bases). CDR3 size: 14 residues. V was clipped by 5 bases and J by 2 bases, with 13 bases between them. The germline CDR1 and CDR2 sequences are MGHRA and YSYEKL.

V usage is TRBV9 and J usage is TRBJ2-1, with 12 bases aligning to TRBD2. From germline, CDR1 is SGDLS and CDR2 YYNGEE. The V segment lost 4 bases and the J segment 9 bases; nucleotides outside the gene matches: 11. CDR3 length: 16 residues. The CDR3 DNA sequence: TGTGCCAGCAGCACCCGGACTAGCGGGATTGTCACTGAGCAGTTCTTC. The encoded protein is CASSTRTSGIVTEQFF.

The V gene is TRBV18, the J gene TRBJ1-1; D is ambiguous. This CDR3 spans 12 amino acids. V was shortened by 6 bases and J by 11 bases, with 16 bases between the two germline ends. The germline V gene encodes CDR1 KGHSH and CDR2 LQKENI. CDR3 residues: CASSLIEGWAFF. CDR3 bases: TGTGCCAGCTCGCTGATAGAGGGTTGGGCTTTCTTT.

The V call is TRBV27, the J call TRBJ1-2, with TRBD1 matching 9 bases. The CDR3 runs to 16 residues. V lost 3 bases to trimming and J lost 7 bases; unmatched junction nucleotides: 12. Looked up from germline, CDR1 is MNHEY and CDR2 is SMNVEV (reference sequence). The CDR3: CASSFLIGQGWSGYTF. CDR3 nucleotide sequence: TGTGCCAGCAGTTTTTTAATCGGACAGGGGTGGAGTGGCTACACCTTC.

This sequence joins TRBV30 and TRBJ1-2, with a possible D match to TRBD1 (6 bases). Trimming removed 5 bases at V and 7 bases at J, with 11 bases between. The CDR3 spans 11 residues. Germline V CDR1 and CDR2: GTSNPN, SVGIG (reference sequence). The DNA for the CDR3 is TGTGCCTGGCATGCAGGGGCTGGCTACACCTTC. Encoded protein: CAWHAGAGYTF.

The genes are TRBV7-9 and TRBJ1-4; no clear D. CDR3 length: 16 residues. The V end was cut by 2 bases, the J end by 0 bases, with 10 bases between. From germline, CDR1 is SEHNR and CDR2 FQNEAQ (reference sequence). DNA of the CDR3: TGTGCCAGCAGCTTACGAGCAACTGCAACTAATGAAAAACTGTTTTTT. Translation: CASSLRATATNEKLFF.

The chain links TRBV6-5 to TRBJ1-1; 8 positions agree with TRBD1. V shed 7 bases, J shed 0 bases, and the junction held 7 bases outside the gene matches. Looked up from germline, CDR1 is MNHEY and CDR2 is SVGAGI. This CDR3 spans 15 amino acids. The CDR3 here is CASKDRARMNTEAFF. DNA of the CDR3: TGTGCCAGCAAGGACAGGGCTAGGATGAACACTGAAGCTTTCTTT.

A single count supports this clone. The chain links TRBV7-9 to TRBJ1-1; maybe TRBD1 (5 bases). CDR3 length: 13 residues. Trimming shortened V by 3 bases and J by 6 bases, and 11 bases separated the two germline ends. Germline V CDR1 and CDR2: SEHNR, FQNEAQ (reference sequence). Here the CDR3 reads CASSLGGTAEAFF. DNA of the CDR3: TGTGCCAGCAGCTTGGGGGGAACGGCTGAAGCTTTCTTT.

The chain employs TRBV27 and TRBJ1-2; 8 bases agree with TRBD1. The V and J ends lost 3 bases and 3 bases, in that order; junction bases with no gene match: 0. CDR1 is MNHEY and CDR2 is SMNVEV in the germline V gene (reference sequence). The CDR3 sequence is 13 residues long. CDR3 nucleotides: TGTGCCAGCAGTTTGGACAGGGACTATGGCTACACCTTC. Protein product: CASSLDRDYGYTF.

The rearrangement joins TRBV7-9 to TRBJ1-6; tentative D call: TRBD1 (5 bases). Trimming left V 5 bases short and J 4 bases short, with 12 bases between. There are 15 residues in the CDR3. CDR1 and CDR2 from the germline V gene are SEHNR and FQNEAQ (reference sequence). CDR3 coding DNA: TGTGCCAGCAGCCCCGGGACTCAGTATAATTCACCCCTCCACTTT. It is translated as CASSPGTQYNSPLHF.

The CDR3 nucleotides are TGTGCCAGTAGTCCCACAGGGGGCAAAAATGAGCAGTTCTTC. Protein: CASSPTGGKNEQFF. The V and J genes are TRBV19 and TRBJ2-1; 9 positions agree with TRBD1. Trimming at V came to 5 bases and at J to 7 bases, leaving 6 bases not matched to a gene. CDR1 and CDR2 from the germline V gene are LNHDA and SQIVND (reference sequence). The CDR3 totals 14 residues.

This clone was detected a few times. The genes are TRBV27 and TRBJ2-7; D possibly corresponds to TRBD2 (5 bases). Germline CDR1 MNHEY, CDR2 SMNVEV (reference sequence). V was shortened by 5 bases and J by 0 bases, with 11 bases between the two germline ends. The length of the CDR3 is 14 residues. The CDR3 bases are TGTGCCAGCAGTGAGCGGTCGAGCTCCTACGAGCAGTACTTC. Its protein product is CASSERSSSYEQYF.

This clone occurred once. This chain connects TRBV3-1 (or the pseudogene TRBV3-2) to TRBJ2-7; weak D call: TRBD1 (5 bases). The CDR3 has 13 amino acids. With 6 bases removed from V and 5 bases from J, the gap between germline ends came to 14 bases. Germline-derived CDR1 and CDR2 are LGHDT and YNNKEL (reference sequence). The DNA of the CDR3 is TGTGCCAGCAGGGCGACAGCGAGCGACGAGCAGTACTTC. This gives the protein CASRATASDEQYF.

The chain combines TRBV6-5 with TRBJ2-7; 11 nucleotides match TRBD2. The junction had 5 bases not matched to a gene; V was cut back by 6 bases and J by 1 base. Germline V lookup: CDR1 MNHEY, CDR2 SVGAGI. The CDR3 is 15 residues long. In DNA, the CDR3 is TGTGCCAGCAGGCCGCTAGCGGGAGGATCCTACGAGCAGTACTTC. Translation gives CASRPLAGGSYEQYF.